The rows below give T cell receptor beta chains drawn from one sample of a study of HIV-infected patients and healthy controls. TCRdb analysed the 5' RACE reads with MiXCR anew, one entry per CDR3 protein. The sample includes around 19,000 distinct CDR3 sequences, 7.5% to 9% seen only once; the top ten take 2.6%. The sequenced material came from blood. The receptors were gathered from an adult in good health. CDR3s include the opening cysteine and the closing phenylalanine or tryptophan. Fields, in order: J gene, clone size, V gene, D gene, CDR3 protein, CDR3 DNA. The D gene is left open where the match is weak. The size field is filled for only some rows; it gives once, few, many or a size class.

TRBJ1-5,many,TRBV6-6,.,CASSYGFSPYQPQHF,TGTGCCAGCAGTTACGGGTTCAGCCCTTATCAGCCCCAGCATTTT
TRBJ1-1,many,TRBV20-1,.,CSARGSNTEAFF,TGCAGTGCTAGAGGGTCGAACACTGAAGCTTTCTTT
TRBJ1-1,few,TRBV29-1,TRBD1,CSVKGQLNTEAFF,TGCAGCGTCAAGGGACAGTTGAACACTGAAGCTTTCTTT
TRBJ2-3,many,TRBV5-1,TRBD2,CASSLVLAGGPDTQYF,TGCGCCAGCAGCTTGGTTTTAGCGGGAGGCCCAGATACGCAGTATTTT
TRBJ2-7,medium-sized,TRBV13,TRBD2,CASSYSSGSYEQYF,TGTGCCAGCAGCTACTCTAGCGGGAGTTACGAGCAGTACTTC
TRBJ2-5,.,TRBV7-2,.,CASSFPGRAETQYF,TGTGCCAGCAGCTTCCCTGGCAGGGCCGAGACCCAGTACTTC
TRBJ1-5,few,TRBV9,.,CASSERGQLDRAQHF,TGTGCGAGCAGCGAACGTGGACAGTTGGATAGGGCCCAGCATTTT
TRBJ2-3,medium-sized,TRBV7-2,TRBD2,CASSPPLAGGPYTQYF,TGTGCCAGCAGCCCCCCCCTAGCGGGGGGGCCTTATACGCAGTATTTT
TRBJ2-1,many,TRBV7-9,.,CASSLVSAGTRLSNEQFF,TGTGCCAGCAGCTTAGTCTCCGCGGGGACTCGATTGTCGAATGAGCAGTTCTTC
TRBJ2-1,many,TRBV28,.,CASSPQLSGNEQFF,TGTGCCAGCAGTCCCCAACTATCTGGCAATGAGCAGTTCTTC
TRBJ2-5,many,TRBV12-3/TRBV12-4,TRBD2,CASSFNAGEETQYF,TGTGCCAGCAGTTTTAACGCGGGGGAAGAGACCCAGTACTTC
TRBJ2-4,many,TRBV3-1,TRBD1,CASSQGGTGLLAKNIQYF,TGTGCCAGCAGCCAAGGAGGGACAGGCCTACTAGCCAAAAACATTCAGTACTTC
TRBJ2-3,many,TRBV5-1,.,CASSLNQPVFTDTQYF,TGCGCCAGCAGCTTGAACCAGCCAGTTTTCACAGATACGCAGTATTTT
TRBJ2-3,medium-sized,TRBV4-3,TRBD1,CASSQGTGHTDTQYF,TGCGCCAGCAGCCAAGGGACAGGCCACACAGATACGCAGTATTTT
TRBJ2-5,.,TRBV7-2,TRBD1,CASSRDRLEETQYF,TGTGCCAGCAGCCGGGACAGGCTGGAGGAGACCCAGTACTTC
TRBJ2-1,many,TRBV5-6,.,CASSGSYNEQFF,TGTGCCAGCAGCGGGTCCTACAATGAGCAGTTCTTC
TRBJ2-7,.,TRBV5-4,.,CASSLEPPYEQYF,TGTGCCAGCAGCTTGGAGCCGCCATACGAGCAGTACTTC
TRBJ2-3,medium-sized,TRBV18,.,CASSGGPMDTQYF,TGTGCCAGCTCAGGCGGTCCTATGGATACGCAGTATTTT
TRBJ2-5,many,TRBV6-6,.,CASSPQEGLGKKETQYF,TGTGCCAGCAGCCCACAGGAGGGGTTGGGCAAGAAAGAGACCCAGTACTTC
TRBJ2-5,.,TRBV18,.,CASSSEETQYF,TGTGCCAGCTCAAGCGAAGAGACCCAGTACTTC
TRBJ2-1,.,TRBV6-1,.,CASSEGSLRKQFF,TGTGCCAGCAGTGAAGGGAGTCTTAGGAAGCAGTTCTTC
TRBJ2-1,many,TRBV5-4,.,CASSSYGTTRGGEQFF,TGTGCCAGCAGCTCCTACGGGACAACAAGGGGAGGTGAGCAGTTCTTC
TRBJ1-1,many,TRBV5-1,.,CASSLVGPNTEAFF,TGCGCCAGCAGCTTGGTTGGGCCCAACACTGAAGCTTTCTTT
TRBJ2-3,many,TRBV20-1,TRBD2,CSAPRRDYQDTQYF,TGCAGTGCACCCCGCCGGGACTACCAAGATACGCAGTATTTT
TRBJ2-1,few,TRBV27,TRBD2,CASSVGGLAGEQFF,TGTGCCAGCAGCGTAGGCGGGCTAGCGGGTGAGCAGTTCTTC
TRBJ2-2,many,TRBV6-2/TRBV6-3,.,CASSSDSTGELFF,TGTGCCAGCAGTTCAGATAGCACCGGGGAGCTGTTTTTT
TRBJ2-2,medium-sized,TRBV7-2,TRBD2,CASSLRTSETGELFF,TGTGCCAGCAGCCTCCGGACTAGTGAGACCGGGGAGCTGTTTTTT
TRBJ1-5,medium-sized,TRBV20-1,TRBD1,CSAPDRGSNQPQHF,TGCAGTGCTCCGGACAGGGGTAGCAATCAGCCCCAGCATTTT
TRBJ1-1,many,TRBV20-1,.,CSARDPGLTEAFF,TGCAGTGCTAGAGATCCGGGCCTCACTGAAGCTTTCTTT
TRBJ2-5,medium-sized,TRBV28,TRBD1,CASSLEDRVTETQYF,TGTGCCAGCAGTTTAGAGGACAGGGTAACAGAGACCCAGTACTTC
TRBJ2-3,medium-sized,TRBV7-9,.,CASSLGGSGGTDTQYF,TGTGCCAGCAGCTTAGGAGGTAGCGGTGGCACAGATACGCAGTATTTT
TRBJ2-4,many,TRBV28,TRBD2,CASSSPPSGRVNIQYF,TGTGCCAGCAGTTCACCCCCCAGCGGGAGAGTCAACATTCAGTACTTC
TRBJ2-3,many,TRBV6-6,TRBD2,CASSYSLAGSTDTQYF,TGTGCCAGCAGTTACAGTCTAGCGGGCAGCACAGATACGCAGTATTTT
TRBJ2-3,many,TRBV25-1,.,CASSEWGTDYTDTQYF,TGTGCCAGCAGTGAATGGGGTACGGATTACACAGATACGCAGTATTTT
TRBJ1-5,many,TRBV5-1,TRBD1,CASSYRQGDQPQHF,TGCGCCAGCAGCTATCGACAGGGGGATCAGCCCCAGCATTTT
TRBJ2-1,many,TRBV11-2,TRBD2,CASSSPTSGGRYEQFF,TGTGCCAGCAGCTCACCCACTAGCGGGGGGAGGTATGAGCAGTTCTTC
TRBJ1-5,many,TRBV6-2/TRBV6-3,TRBD1,CASSTRTGGNQPQHF,TGTGCCAGCAGTACCCGGACAGGGGGCAATCAGCCCCAGCATTTT
TRBJ1-1,.,TRBV18,.,CASSPQGVNTEAFF,TGTGCCAGCTCACCACAGGGGGTGAACACTGAAGCTTTCTTT
TRBJ1-1,many,TRBV7-3,.,CASSRQAVGLSTTEAFF,TGTGCCAGCAGCCGTCAAGCCGTAGGGCTAAGCACGACTGAAGCTTTCTTT
TRBJ1-6,few,TRBV5-1,.,CASSAATANSPLHF,TGCGCCAGCAGCGCCGCGACAGCTAATTCACCCCTCCACTTT
TRBJ2-5,many,TRBV20-1,TRBD1,CSASFPGQGQETQYF,TGCAGTGCTAGCTTCCCGGGACAGGGGCAAGAGACCCAGTACTTC
TRBJ1-1,many,TRBV19,TRBD1,CASTGGQVNTEAFF,TGTGCCAGTACCGGGGGACAGGTGAACACTGAAGCTTTCTTT
TRBJ2-7,many,TRBV11-2,.,CASTGPATYEQYF,TGTGCCAGCACGGGACCCGCAACCTACGAGCAGTACTTC